This is a list of T cell receptor beta chains from one sample in a study of radiotherapy plus CTLA-4 blockade in lung cancer. Here immunoSEQ multiplex PCR was the method, and the copy in TCRdb shows in-frame clones only, minus some. The table shows about 88,000 clones, with about three quarters occurring only once. This material consisted of peripheral blood, taken from a patient treated with radiotherapy plus ipilimumab. The receptor source for this set is a human donor with non-small cell lung cancer that progressed on radiotherapy plus ipilimumab. Both conserved end residues are part of each CDR3. A D gene is named only where the DNA matches it firmly. Clone size is given for some rows only: seen once, a few or many times, or a class if the clone is expanded.

D gene	V gene	clone size	J gene	CDR3 DNA	CDR3 protein
NA	TRBV9	NA	TRBJ2-1	TGTGCCAGCAGCGTAGCTGGTAATGAGCAGTTCTTC	CASSVAGNEQFF
NA	TRBV30	NA	TRBJ1-4	TGTGCCTGGAGTTTAGGGGGGGCGAATGAAAAACTGTTTTTT	CAWSLGGANEKLFF
TRBD2	TRBV6-1	NA	TRBJ2-7	TGTGCCAGCAGCGGGACTATCTGGGGGGAGCAGTACTTC	CASSGTIWGEQYF
NA	TRBV25-1	NA	TRBJ1-2	TGTGCCAGCAGTGACGAGTGGAACTATGGCTACACCTTC	CASSDEWNYGYTF
TRBD1	TRBV28	NA	TRBJ1-3	TGTGCCAGCAGTCCCCCCGGGACAGAGCGCTCTGGAAACACCATATATTTT	CASSPPGTERSGNTIYF
NA	TRBV4-1	many	TRBJ1-4	TGCGCCAGCAGCCCGGGACCAACTAATGAAAAACTGTTTTTT	CASSPGPTNEKLFF
TRBD2	TRBV11-2	NA	TRBJ2-1	TGTGCCAGCAGCTTAGTGGCTTTTAGCGGGAGGGCCTACAATGAGCAGTTCTTC	CASSLVAFSGRAYNEQFF
NA	TRBV19	few	TRBJ2-3	TGTGCCAGTAGTCTAGTTAGCACAGATACGCAGTATTTT	CASSLVSTDTQYF
NA	TRBV11-2	NA	TRBJ1-6	TGTGCCAGCAGCTTAGCGCCAGGGTATAATTCACCCCTCCACTTT	CASSLAPGYNSPLHF
TRBD1	TRBV5-1	NA	TRBJ2-2	TGCGCCAGCAGCCCTGGGACAGGGGGAACCGGGGAGCTGTTTTTT	CASSPGTGGTGELFF
NA	TRBV5-1	few	TRBJ2-7	TGCGCCAGCGCCGCTTGCGAGCAGTACTTC	CASAACEQYF